This T cell receptor (beta chain) is from a study of blood T cell repertoires in COVID-19. As for the study in general: The United States, Italy and Spain provided the acute and convalescent COVID-19 samples. Nucleic acid was either cDNA or gDNA, and it came from T cells, B-cell-depleted T cells, or PBMCs.

The germline V gene has CDR1 SEHNR and CDR2 FQNEAQ (reference sequence). The CDR3 has 15 residues. V was pared by 5 bases and J by 2 bases, with 6 bases of the junction left unmatched. As originally analysed: The assay estimated nucleated cells by amplifying reference gene primers. The method was immunoSEQ multiplex PCR; TCRdb's version includes in-frame clones alone and lacks a portion of them. V and J calls and clone size follow that table, whereas D and trimming were derived from the DNA. The table shows 57,000 or so clones, with around 85% occurring only once. V usage is TRBV7-9 and J usage is TRBJ2-7, with TRBD2 identical over 10 bases. The sample taken for sequencing was peripheral blood. This TCR came from an elderly woman with active or convalescent COVID-19. CDR3 coding DNA: TGTGCCAGCAGCCGAACTAGCGGGGTAACCTACGAGCAGTACTTC. Its translation: CASSRTSGVTYEQYF. Variable domain in full (rest from reference TRBV7-9 and TRBJ2-7): DTGVSQNPRHKITKRGQNVTFRCDPISEHNRLYWYRQTLGQGPEFLTYFQNEAQLEKSRLLSDRFSAERPKGSFSTLEIQRTEQGDSAMYLCASSRTSGVTYEQYFGPGTRLTVT.